This note documents a single TCR beta chain sequence. Within the sample, other DNA sequences also encode this same CDR3. This record belongs to a study of blood T cell repertoires in COVID-19. Profiling relied on immunoSEQ multiplex PCR, and the TCRdb table lists in-frame clones only, not all of them. This table has around 250,000 clones, 86% appearing once. This receptor was obtained from an elderly man with acute or convalescent COVID-19. Input material: peripheral blood.

The CDR3 DNA reads as TGTGCCAGTAGTCCAGGGGGCGCTTATGGCTACACCTTC. Protein: CASSPGGAYGYTF. The chain couples TRBV19 to TRBJ1-2, with 8 bases lining up with TRBD1. The V gene end was trimmed by 5 bases and the J gene end by 5 bases; junction bases not matched to a gene: 4. CDR1 and CDR2 from the germline V gene are LNHDA and SQIVND (reference sequence). The CDR3 length is 13 residues.